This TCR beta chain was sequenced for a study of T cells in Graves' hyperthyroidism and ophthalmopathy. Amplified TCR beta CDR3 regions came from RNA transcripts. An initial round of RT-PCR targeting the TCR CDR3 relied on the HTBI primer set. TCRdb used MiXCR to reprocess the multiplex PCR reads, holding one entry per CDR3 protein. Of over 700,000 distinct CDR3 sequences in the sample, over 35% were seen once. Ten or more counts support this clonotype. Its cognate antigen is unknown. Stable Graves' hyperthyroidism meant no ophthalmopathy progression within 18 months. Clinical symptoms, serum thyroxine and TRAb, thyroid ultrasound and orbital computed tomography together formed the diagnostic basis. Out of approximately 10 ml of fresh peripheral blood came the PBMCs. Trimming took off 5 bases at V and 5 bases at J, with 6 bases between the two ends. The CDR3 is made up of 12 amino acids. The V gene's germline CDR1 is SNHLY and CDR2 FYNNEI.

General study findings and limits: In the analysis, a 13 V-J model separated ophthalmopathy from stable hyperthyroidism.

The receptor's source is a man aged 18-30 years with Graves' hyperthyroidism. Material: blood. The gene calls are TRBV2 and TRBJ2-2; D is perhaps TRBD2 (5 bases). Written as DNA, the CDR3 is TGTGCCAGCAGTTGGGAGACCGGGGAGCTGTTTTTT. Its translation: CASSWETGELFF.